Below are 23 T cell receptor beta chains sequenced from a single sample in a study of T cells in Graves' hyperthyroidism and ophthalmopathy. The source material, RNA transcripts, was used to amplify TCR beta CDR3 regions. First-round RT-PCR targeting the TCR CDR3 was performed with the HTBI primer set. Via MiXCR, TCRdb re-called the multiplex PCR reads, giving one row per CDR3 protein. The sample lists over 700,000 distinct CDR3 sequences; 35% to 45% were seen once. The sequenced material came from blood. These receptor sequences come from a man aged 18 to 30 with Graves' hyperthyroidism.

This sequence joins TRBV4-2 and TRBJ2-5; possibly TRBD2 for D (5 bases). The CDR3 totals 16 residues. Trimming took 0 bases from V and 5 from J, leaving 16 bases between them. Germline CDR1 is LGHNA and CDR2 is YNFKEQ. As DNA, the CDR3 is TGTGCCAGCAGCCAAGAGACCGCTAGCCCCGAGGAGACCCAGTACTTC. This translates into CASSQETASPEETQYF.

The chain couples TRBV5-4 to TRBJ2-7, with 7 bases matching TRBD1. This CDR3 spans 12 amino acids. J lost 6 bases, V lost 10 bases, and 10 bases had no gene match. Germline-derived CDR1 and CDR2 are SGHNT and YYREEE (reference sequence). CDR3 nucleotide sequence: TGTGCCCTCCAGACAGGGAGCGGCGAGCAGTACTTC. Its protein product is CALQTGSGEQYF.

The chain recombines TRBV2 with TRBJ2-7; 8 bases agree with TRBD1. V lost 6 bases to trimming and J lost 8 bases; unmatched junction nucleotides: 18. CDR1 is SNHLY and CDR2 is FYNNEI in the germline V gene. The CDR3 runs to 16 residues. The CDR3: CASSSTGGRGQPQQYF. CDR3 nucleotide sequence: TGTGCCAGCAGCTCTACAGGGGGACGCGGTCAGCCCCAGCAGTACTTC.

V gene TRBV20-1 combines with J gene TRBJ2-5; tentatively, D is TRBD1 or TRBD2 (5 bases each). Germline lookup yields CDR1 DFQATT and CDR2 SNEGSKA (reference sequence). The CDR3 is made up of 12 amino acids. V lost 0 bases and J lost 5, with 7 bases in between. This chain's CDR3 is CSARDGTETQYF. DNA of the CDR3: TGCAGTGCTAGAGATGGGACGGAGACCCAGTACTTC.

V and J are TRBV19 and TRBJ2-2, with D possibly TRBD2 on 5 matching bases. In germline, CDR1 is LNHDA, CDR2 SQIVND (reference sequence). This CDR3 region has 15 residues. Trimming took 8 bases from V and 6 from J, leaving 19 bases between them. CDR3 protein: CASHTQRAVPGELFF. CDR3 sequence (DNA): TGTGCCAGTCATACTCAGAGGGCCGTTCCCGGGGAGCTGTTTTTT. The full variable domain, completed using reference TRBV19 and TRBJ2-2, is DGGITQSPKYLFRKEGQNVTLSCEQNLNHDAMYWYRQDPGQGLRLIYYSQIVNDFQKGDIAEGYSVSREKKESFPLTVTSAQKNPTAFYLCASHTQRAVPGELFFGEGSRLTVL.

Ten or more counts support this clonotype. The chain carries TRBV20-1 and TRBJ1-6; D is ambiguous. This CDR3 has 11 amino acids. Trimming left V 1 base short and J 12 bases short, with 7 bases between. CDR1 DFQATT and CDR2 SNEGSKA come from the germline V gene (reference sequence). The DNA for the CDR3 is TGCAGTGCTAGAGCGGGAGTACCCCTCCACTTT. Translation gives CSARAGVPLHF.

This clonotype was seen many times. The J gene is TRBJ2-7, the V gene TRBV20-1, with TRBD2 matching over 10 bases. The CDR3 length is 13 residues. Germline CDR1 DFQATT, CDR2 SNEGSKA (reference sequence). The junction had 4 bases not matched to a gene; V was cut back by 3 bases and J by 5 bases. The DNA for the CDR3 is TGCAGTGCTAGTAGCGGGAGGATGGACGAGCAGTACTTC. The encoded protein is CSASSGRMDEQYF.

In this sample, this clonotype turned up a few times. This chain links TRBV12-3 or TRBV12-4 with TRBJ1-5; D unresolved. CDR3 size: 15 residues. V gave up 2 bases and J gave up 2 bases, with 10 bases separating them. CDR3 in DNA: TGTGCCAGCAGTTTACTTGGTCGGGGCAATCAGCCCCAGCATTTT. Amino acid sequence: CASSLLGRGNQPQHF.

The gene calls are TRBV12-3 or TRBV12-4 and TRBJ1-3; unclear D gene. V was trimmed by 7 bases and J by 0 bases, leaving 10 bases between them. The CDR3 spans 14 residues. The DNA for the CDR3 is TGTGCCAGCACCTTCACAAGCTCTGGAAACACCATATATTTT. It yields the protein CASTFTSSGNTIYF.

This clonotype was found many times. The V call is TRBV19, the J call TRBJ1-1; D gene uncertain. Trimming took 5 bases from V and 7 from J, leaving 8 bases between them. CDR1 LNHDA and CDR2 SQIVND come from the germline V gene (reference sequence). The length of the CDR3 is 11 residues. CDR3 DNA: TGTGCCAGTAGTTACGGAATTGAAGCTTTCTTT. Its translation: CASSYGIEAFF.

This clonotype was seen at least ten times. The rearrangement joins TRBV7-9 to TRBJ1-1; perhaps TRBD1 as D (5 bases). This CDR3 is 14 amino acids long. The germline V and J ends were trimmed by 7 bases and 0 bases, with 12 bases remaining between them. Germline loops: CDR1 SEHNR, CDR2 FQNEAQ (reference sequence). The CDR3 protein is CASNRGNMNTEAFF. CDR3 nucleotide sequence: TGTGCCAGCAATCGGGGGAACATGAACACTGAAGCTTTCTTT.

The V gene is TRBV19, the J gene TRBJ2-7; D possibly uses TRBD1 or TRBD2 (5 bases each). Germline V gene lookup returns CDR1 LNHDA and CDR2 SQIVND (reference sequence). V shed 5 bases and J shed 5 bases, with 22 bases lying between them. This CDR3 is built from 16 residues. The CDR3 sequence: CASSPIGRAMGDEQYF. CDR3 sequence (DNA): TGTGCCAGTAGTCCTATAGGGCGCGCCATGGGGGACGAGCAGTACTTC.

This clonotype showed up just a few times. The rearrangement links TRBV10-3 to TRBJ2-5; 7 bases agree with TRBD1. Germline CDR1 reads ENHRY; CDR2 reads SYGVKD. There are 14 residues in the CDR3. V was clipped by 10 bases and J by 5 bases; unmatched bases: 13. The chain's CDR3 is CASRPSDREETQYF. CDR3 nucleotides: TGTGCCAGCAGACCTTCCGACAGGGAGGAGACCCAGTACTTC.

This clonotype was picked up a small number of times. Given a much more abundant clone one base away, this may be a read error. The genes are TRBV7-9 and TRBJ2-5, with 7 nucleotides matching TRBD1. Trimming took 3 bases from V and 7 from J; bases not matched to a gene: 5. The germline CDR1 and CDR2 sequences are SEHNR and FQNEAQ (reference sequence). The CDR3 is 13 amino acids. The CDR3 DNA reads as TGTGCCAGCAGCTTCCGACAGGGTGGGACCCAGTACTTC. Translation gives CASSFRQGGTQYF.

This clonotype was observed a single time. One base away lies a much larger clone, so this may be a sequencing read error. This chain connects TRBV29-1 to TRBJ2-2, with D maybe TRBD2 (5 bases). Per the germline V gene, CDR1 is SQVTM and CDR2 is ANQGSEA. The V and J ends lost 3 bases and 5 bases respectively, with 10 bases between them. The CDR3 consists of 13 residues. CDR3 in amino acids: CSVEDEGTGELFF. Written as DNA, the CDR3 is TGCAGCGTTGAGGACGAGGGTACCGGGGAGCTGTTTTTT.

V usage is TRBV7-2 and J usage is TRBJ2-7, with TRBD1 matching 7 bases. Germline V gene data show CDR1 as SGHTA and CDR2 as FQGNSA. V gave up 5 bases and J gave up 7 bases; unmatched junction bases: 8. This CDR3 comprises 13 residues. CDR3 nucleotide sequence: TGTGCCAGCAGCCCGACAGGGCCTGAAGAGCAGTACTTC. Translated, it gives CASSPTGPEEQYF.

In its sample, this clonotype was seen once. This sequence joins TRBV9 and TRBJ2-7, with D unclear. This CDR3 spans 14 amino acids. V lost 5 bases, J lost 0 bases, and 12 bases lay in between. Germline CDR1 reads SGDLS; CDR2 reads YYNGEE. This CDR3 is CASSRLPLSYEQYF. For the CDR3, the DNA is TGTGCCAGCAGTCGTCTGCCCCTCTCCTACGAGCAGTACTTC.

The chain combines TRBV5-5 with TRBJ1-2; D unclear. The CDR3 length is 15 residues. CDR1 is SGHKS, CDR2 YYEKEE, per germline (reference sequence). Between the trimmed V and J ends, which lost 1 base and 2 bases, there was a span of 12 bases. The CDR3 coding sequence is TGTGCCAGCAGCTTGAACATCCTGACAAACTATGGCTACACCTTC. It translates to CASSLNILTNYGYTF.

This chain joins TRBV4-3 and TRBJ2-7; possibly TRBD2 for D (5 bases). The CDR3 runs to 14 residues. Trimming left V 4 bases short and J 7 bases short, with 17 bases between. Germline CDR1 reads LGHNA; CDR2 reads YSLEER. CDR3 nucleotide sequence: TGCGCCAGCAGCCTGCTCTCGGGGAGTGGAGAGCAGTACTTC. It is translated as CASSLLSGSGEQYF.

The V and J genes are TRBV18 and TRBJ1-1; possibly TRBD1 for D (5 bases). The germline CDR1 and CDR2 sequences are KGHSH and LQKENI. Trimming shortened V by 4 bases and J by 7 bases, and 10 bases separated the two germline ends. The CDR3 covers 12 residues. The CDR3 loop reads CASSLGRIEAFF. The CDR3 nucleotides read TGTGCCAGCTCACTGGGACGGATTGAAGCTTTCTTT.

The V call is TRBV19, the J call TRBJ2-7; tentative D call: TRBD2 (5 bases). Germline values: CDR1 LNHDA, CDR2 SQIVND (reference sequence). The length of the CDR3 is 14 residues. Trimming left V 5 bases short and J 7 bases short, with 18 bases between. The CDR3 bases are TGTGCCAGTAGTGACGCAGGTCCCTCGGGGGAGCAGTACTTC. This translates into CASSDAGPSGEQYF. The complete variable domain, with remaining parts taken from reference TRBV19 and TRBJ2-7, reads DGGITQSPKYLFRKEGQNVTLSCEQNLNHDAMYWYRQDPGQGLRLIYYSQIVNDFQKGDIAEGYSVSREKKESFPLTVTSAQKNPTAFYLCASSDAGPSGEQYFGPGTRLTVT.

This clonotype came up a few times. V and J are TRBV6-6 and TRBJ2-2; TRBD2 might be the D (6 bases). The ends were cut back, 5 bases at V and 7 bases at J, with 11 bases in the middle. CDR1 and CDR2 (germline): MNHNY, SVGAGI (reference sequence). CDR3 length: 13 residues. CDR3 amino acids: CASSVAGNGELFF. CDR3 nucleotide sequence: TGTGCCAGCAGTGTTGCGGGGAACGGGGAGCTGTTTTTT.

The rearrangement links TRBV6-5 to TRBJ2-2, with D possibly TRBD1 on 5 matching bases. The length of the CDR3 is 14 residues. V lost 4 bases to trimming and J lost 7 bases, with 13 bases between them. The V gene's germline CDR1 is MNHEY and CDR2 SVGAGI. The CDR3 nucleotides read TGTGCCAGCAGTTTGGGGTCAGGGATCGGGGAGCTGTTTTTT. Translation: CASSLGSGIGELFF.